This paragraph reports one TCR beta chain. Antigen specificity is unknown. In the same sample, other DNA sequences code for this CDR3. Here immunoSEQ multiplex PCR was the method, and the copy in TCRdb shows in-frame clones only, minus some. In the table there are under 600,000 clones, about 80% of which are singletons. The CDR3 contains 15 residues. V was pared by 1 base and J by 0 bases, with 9 bases between. Germline loops: CDR1 MGHRA, CDR2 YSYEKL. The data originate from a study of shared clonotypes between healthy human individuals. Study conclusions and caveats: Only blood underwent sampling, and tissue repertoires likely differ.

This TCR derives from a woman between 40 and 50 years old in good health. Some clones in this sample may be carry-over from other donors' samples. Sequences were obtained from PBMCs. The V gene is TRBV4-1, the J gene TRBJ1-1; D perhaps matches TRBD1 (6 bases). CDR3 DNA sequence: TGCGCCAGCAGCCAAGGCCGGACAGTGAACACTGAAGCTTTCTTT. Translation gives CASSQGRTVNTEAFF.